These T cell receptor beta chains were read from a single sample in a study of blood T cells in healthy people across ages. One entry per CDR3 protein, called by TCRdb with MiXCR from the 5' RACE reads. Altogether some 890,000 distinct CDR3 sequences are present, 29% being singletons, with the ten largest covering about 9.4%. In addition, the sample was reused for a study of T cells of mothers and their children.

Source material: blood. These receptors were taken from a woman in her thirties or forties in good health. CDR3s include the opening cysteine and the closing phenylalanine or tryptophan. Each record gives: V gene, J gene, CDR3 length, CDR3 protein.

>TRBV29-1|TRBJ2-7|11
CSVGPEGEQYF
>TRBV20-1|TRBJ2-1|14
CSARVGGIYNEQFF
>TRBV20-1|TRBJ1-1|14
CSATGGFRGAEAFF
>TRBV7-3|TRBJ2-3|16
CASSPQLAGGTDTQYF
>TRBV28|TRBJ1-2|13
CASSPPNGGGYTF
>TRBV12-3/TRBV12-4|TRBJ2-5|12
CASSLVGVGQYF
>TRBV6-4|TRBJ1-1|15
CASSLQGAVGTEAFF
>TRBV7-2|TRBJ1-1|15
CASSKYSAGGSEAFF
>TRBV29-1|TRBJ1-2|12
CSGRDPEGGYTF
>TRBV28|TRBJ2-5|11
CASSYLAAQYF
>TRBV4-3|TRBJ2-7|16
CASSRARQVPTYEQYF
>TRBV5-1|TRBJ1-1|13
CASSVSGSTEAFF
>TRBV28|TRBJ1-4|15
CASSLQGGNNEKLFF
>TRBV15|TRBJ2-5|12
CATGSLLETQYF
>TRBV29-1|TRBJ2-6|16
CSVLPVGGPGANVLTF
>TRBV20-1|TRBJ2-3|13
CRPGAGGTDTQYF
>TRBV29-1|TRBJ2-7|15
CSVEERGQSSYEQYF
>TRBV7-9|TRBJ1-2|12
CASSLAGPPYTF
>TRBV4-3|TRBJ1-4|16
CASSQFDRGLGEKLFF
>TRBV28|TRBJ2-3|15
CASSPLGVGTDTQYF
>TRBV5-1|TRBJ1-6|14
CASSPGASNSPLHF
>TRBV2|TRBJ1-1|16
CASSDPMTPTGTEAFF
>TRBV2|TRBJ1-6|17
CASSEGGQSSYNSPLHF
>TRBV2|TRBJ2-3|14
CASSLGTERSTQYF
>TRBV12-3/TRBV12-4|TRBJ1-2|14
CASSQDRGKGGYTF
>TRBV20-1|TRBJ2-1|14
CSARLVLAGNEQFF
>TRBV20-1|TRBJ1-1|12
CSAPGTGRAAFF
>TRBV13|TRBJ2-3|15
CASSFRDTRTDTQYF
>TRBV2|TRBJ1-2|12
CASSEQTGGYTF
>TRBV24-1|TRBJ2-1|16
CATSDLRPDSYNEQFF
>TRBV3-1|TRBJ2-7|15
CASSPPLTASYEQYF
>TRBV6-1|TRBJ1-5|15
CASIVVLDGNQPQHF
>TRBV10-3|TRBJ2-5|12
CATRGGGETQYF
>TRBV7-9|TRBJ2-7|14
CASSFRGLANEQYF
>TRBV3-1|TRBJ1-3|15
CASSPSWTGRDTIYF
>TRBV4-1|TRBJ1-6|15
CASSLEGRYNSPLHF
>TRBV6-2/TRBV6-3|TRBJ2-2|17
CASSPIPATGISGELFF
>TRBV7-2|TRBJ2-7|13
CASSFPPNYEQYF
>TRBV3-1|TRBJ2-3|15
CASSLTSGRWDTQYF
>TRBV20-1|TRBJ2-2|14
CSAPGGSNTGELFF
>TRBV7-2|TRBJ1-1|14
CASSPQPGGTEAFF
>TRBV21-1|TRBJ2-7|16
CASSKDPQTGVGEQYF